This T cell receptor beta chain is from a study of T cell clonotyping in hematopoietic cell transplantation. The data were produced by immunoSEQ multiplex PCR, yet TCRdb's version contains in-frame clones alone and is incomplete. The data hold about 9,300 clones, with 80% to 90% observed a single time. The germline CDR1 and CDR2 sequences are SEHNR and FQNEAQ (reference sequence). The V end lost 5 bases, the J end lost 3 bases, and 14 bases lay between the germline ends. The CDR3 spans 14 residues. The TCR sequence derives from a human patient who had an allogeneic stem cell transplant, so the T cells may come from the graft donor. The donor label of this sample is uncertain. Some clones in this sample may be carry-over from other donors' samples. Sample: PBMCs, taken 180 days after allogeneic stem cell transplant. The chain employs TRBV7-9 and TRBJ2-7; D gene uncertain. CDR3 in amino acids: CASSPPGRVYEQYF. As DNA, the CDR3 is TGTGCCAGCAGCCCCCCGGGCCGAGTCTACGAGCAGTACTTC. Full variable domain (outside the CDR3, taken from reference TRBV7-9 and TRBJ2-7): DTGVSQNPRHKITKRGQNVTFRCDPISEHNRLYWYRQTLGQGPEFLTYFQNEAQLEKSRLLSDRFSAERPKGSFSTLEIQRTEQGDSAMYLCASSPPGRVYEQYFGPGTRLTVT.